The rows below give T cell receptor beta chains drawn from one sample of a study of shared T cell receptors in the human thymus. Data came from immunoSEQ multiplex PCR; TCRdb stores just in-frame clones and leaves some out. The sample has roughly 500,000 clones, approximately 78% seen once. This same sample was also taken into another study, of human thymus T cells.

The specimen sequenced was thymocytes. The receptor set was obtained from a boy in the first two years of life with a congenital heart defect. Each CDR3 is given without its conserved first and last residue.

j_call	v_call	cdr3_aa
TRBJ2-7	TRBV18	ASSPGWEATYEQY
TRBJ2-2	TRBV5-8	ASILTRQTTSLDTGELF
TRBJ2-5	TRBV7-9	ASSLVVGGGQTQY
.	TRBV6-5	ASSYLGLLSYEQY
TRBJ1-5	TRBV6-4	ASSDRGVSQPQH
TRBJ2-3	TRBV4-1	ASSQSIAGGTDTQY
TRBJ2-7	TRBV6-5	ASRWRDRVQQY
TRBJ2-7	TRBV6-5	ASSYPGTQGLHEQY
TRBJ1-3	TRBV6-1	ASPGTGSSGNTIY
TRBJ2-7	TRBV19	ASSTQTGDSYEQY
TRBJ2-3	TRBV28	ASSAKREWPDTQY
TRBJ2-3	TRBV9	ASSALGLPLGGTDTQY
TRBJ1-1	TRBV7-9	ASSPKTVLGNTEAF
TRBJ2-1	TRBV5-1	ASSGTSVDNEQF
TRBJ2-7	TRBV7-6	ASSPRTGPYEQY
TRBJ1-4	TRBV29-1	SVGVSGTGNEKLF
TRBJ2-2	TRBV7-6	ASSSNVAGGPTGELF
TRBJ1-2	TRBV7-9	ASSPGTRAEGYGYT
TRBJ2-7	TRBV7-9	ASSLAKDSHYEQY
TRBJ2-7	TRBV7-2	ASSPWGTGGDNSYEQY
TRBJ1-3	TRBV28	ASSSYTISGNTIY
TRBJ2-7	TRBV7-9	ASSLGMEWTYEQY
TRBJ2-1	TRBV7-7	ASSPRMTSGDNYNEQF
TRBJ1-2	TRBV19	ASSYRDTSYGYT
TRBJ1-1	TRBV7-2	ASSFGLEAF
TRBJ2-1	TRBV5-4	ASSLAAKRGSSYNEQF
TRBJ2-5	TRBV5-6	ASSQRADSFGETQY
TRBJ1-2	TRBV6-5	ASSFRQGTNYGYT
TRBJ2-2	TRBV7-3	ASSPTGTGDPGELF
TRBJ2-3	TRBV6-1	ASSEARQTLDTQY
TRBJ2-3	TRBV27	ASSSSWTSFIHTQY
TRBJ2-1	TRBV5-1	ASSLGLADPLNHNEQF
TRBJ2-1	TRBV5-4	ASSSYWNEQF
TRBJ2-2	TRBV21-1	ARAASGRFHTGELF
TRBJ1-2	TRBV5-1	ASSSSDSYGYT
TRBJ1-1	TRBV28	ASRRANTEAF
TRBJ2-7	TRBV7-2	ASSSATSGRAYEQY
TRBJ2-5	TRBV28	ASSLGQSTQETQY
TRBJ2-3	TRBV20-1	SASYPYTQY
TRBJ2-3	TRBV6-5	ASSFKREGGTDTQY
TRBJ1-1	TRBV4-2	ASSQAVIWNTEAF